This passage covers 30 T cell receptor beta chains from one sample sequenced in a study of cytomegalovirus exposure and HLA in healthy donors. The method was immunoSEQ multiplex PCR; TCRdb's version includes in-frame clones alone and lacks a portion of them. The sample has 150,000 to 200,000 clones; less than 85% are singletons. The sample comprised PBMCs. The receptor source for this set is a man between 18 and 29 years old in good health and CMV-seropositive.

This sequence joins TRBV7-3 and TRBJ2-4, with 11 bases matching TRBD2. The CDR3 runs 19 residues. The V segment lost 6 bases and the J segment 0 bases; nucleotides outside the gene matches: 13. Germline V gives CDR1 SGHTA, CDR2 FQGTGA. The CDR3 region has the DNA TGTGCCAGCAGTTGTCGACTAGCGGGACTTTACCTAGCCAAAAACATTCAGTACTTC. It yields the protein CASSCRLAGLYLAKNIQYF.

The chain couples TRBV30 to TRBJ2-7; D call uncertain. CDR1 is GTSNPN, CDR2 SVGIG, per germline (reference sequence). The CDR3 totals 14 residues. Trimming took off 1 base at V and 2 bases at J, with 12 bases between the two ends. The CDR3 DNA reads TGTGCCTGGAGTGGTAGTGAGGTTACCTACGAGCAGTACTTC. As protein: CAWSGSEVTYEQYF.

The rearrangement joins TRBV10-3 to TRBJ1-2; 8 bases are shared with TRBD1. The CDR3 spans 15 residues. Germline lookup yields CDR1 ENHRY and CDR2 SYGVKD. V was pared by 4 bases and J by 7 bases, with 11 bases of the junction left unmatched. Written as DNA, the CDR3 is TGTGCCATCAGTGGCAGGGGGCAGGGAATGACTGGCTACACCTTC. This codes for CAISGRGQGMTGYTF.

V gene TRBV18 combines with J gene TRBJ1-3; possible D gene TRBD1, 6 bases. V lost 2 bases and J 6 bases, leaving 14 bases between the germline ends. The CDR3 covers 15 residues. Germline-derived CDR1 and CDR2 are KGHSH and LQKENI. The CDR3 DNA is TGTGCCAGCTCACCATTTCAGGGGAGAGAAAACACCATATATTTT. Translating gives CASSPFQGRENTIYF.

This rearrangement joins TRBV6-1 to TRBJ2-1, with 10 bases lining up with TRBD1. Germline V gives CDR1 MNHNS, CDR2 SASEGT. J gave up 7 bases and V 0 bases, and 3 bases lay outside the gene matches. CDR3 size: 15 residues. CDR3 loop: CASSEADRGWNEQFF. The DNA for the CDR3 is TGTGCCAGCAGTGAAGCGGACAGGGGGTGGAATGAGCAGTTCTTC.

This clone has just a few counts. CDR3 nucleotide sequence: TGTGCCAGCAGCTTAAGGGGCGGGGGGCGCACCGGGGAGCTGTTTTTT. This sequence encodes CASSLRGGGRTGELFF. The rearrangement links TRBV7-2 to TRBJ2-2; 8 positions agree with TRBD2. The germline gives CDR1 SGHTA, CDR2 FQGNSA. The CDR3 totals 16 residues. J was trimmed by 4 bases and V by 2 bases; bases with no gene match: 6.

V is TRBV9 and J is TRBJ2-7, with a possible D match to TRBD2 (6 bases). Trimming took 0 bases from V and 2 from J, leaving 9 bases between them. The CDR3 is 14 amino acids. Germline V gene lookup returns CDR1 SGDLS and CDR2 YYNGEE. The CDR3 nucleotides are TGTGCCAGCAGCGTAGGCGGGATAGCCTACGAGCAGTACTTC. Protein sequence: CASSVGGIAYEQYF.

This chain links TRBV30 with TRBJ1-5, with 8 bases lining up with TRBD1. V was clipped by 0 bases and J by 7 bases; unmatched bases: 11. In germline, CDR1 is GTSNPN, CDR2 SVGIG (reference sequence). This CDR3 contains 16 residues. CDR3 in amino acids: CAWSVRRDRPGQPQHF. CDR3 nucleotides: TGTGCCTGGAGTGTACGGCGGGACAGGCCTGGGCAGCCCCAGCATTTT.

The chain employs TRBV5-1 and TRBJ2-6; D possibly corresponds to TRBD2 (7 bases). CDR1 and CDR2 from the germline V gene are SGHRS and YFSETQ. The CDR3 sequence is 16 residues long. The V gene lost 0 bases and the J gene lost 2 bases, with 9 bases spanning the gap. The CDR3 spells CASSLGGGAGANVLTF. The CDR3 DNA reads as TGCGCCAGCAGCTTGGGGGGGGGCGCTGGGGCCAACGTCCTGACTTTC.

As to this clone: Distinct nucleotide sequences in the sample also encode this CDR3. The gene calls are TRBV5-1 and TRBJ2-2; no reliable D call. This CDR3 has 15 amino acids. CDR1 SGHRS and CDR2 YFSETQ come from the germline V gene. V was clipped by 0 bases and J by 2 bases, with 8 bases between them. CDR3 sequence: CASSLAGGNTGELFF. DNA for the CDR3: TGCGCCAGCAGCTTGGCTGGCGGAAACACCGGGGAGCTGTTTTTT.

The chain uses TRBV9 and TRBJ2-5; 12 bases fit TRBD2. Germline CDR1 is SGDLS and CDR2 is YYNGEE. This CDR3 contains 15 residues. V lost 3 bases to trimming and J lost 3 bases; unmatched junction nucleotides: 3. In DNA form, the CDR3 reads TGTGCCAGCAGCGACGGACTAGCGGGAAAAGAGACCCAGTACTTC. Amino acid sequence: CASSDGLAGKETQYF.

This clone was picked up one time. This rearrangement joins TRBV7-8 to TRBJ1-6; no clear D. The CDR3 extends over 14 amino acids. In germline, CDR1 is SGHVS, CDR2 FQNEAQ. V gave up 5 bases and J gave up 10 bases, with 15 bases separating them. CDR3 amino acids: CASSQSSPGSPLHF. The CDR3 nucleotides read TGTGCCAGCAGCCAAAGCTCTCCGGGGTCACCCCTCCACTTT.

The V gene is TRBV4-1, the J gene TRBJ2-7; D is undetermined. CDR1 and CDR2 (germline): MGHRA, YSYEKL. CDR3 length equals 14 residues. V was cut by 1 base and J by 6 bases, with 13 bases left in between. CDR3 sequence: CASSQGLGVREQYF. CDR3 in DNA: TGCGCCAGCAGCCAAGGTCTCGGTGTGCGCGAGCAGTACTTC.

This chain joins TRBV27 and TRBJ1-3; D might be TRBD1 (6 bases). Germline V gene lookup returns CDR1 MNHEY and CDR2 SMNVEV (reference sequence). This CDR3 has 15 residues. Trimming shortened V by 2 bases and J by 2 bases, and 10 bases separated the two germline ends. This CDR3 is CASSLQGSPGNTIYF. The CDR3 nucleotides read TGTGCCAGCAGTTTACAGGGGTCCCCTGGAAACACCATATATTTT.

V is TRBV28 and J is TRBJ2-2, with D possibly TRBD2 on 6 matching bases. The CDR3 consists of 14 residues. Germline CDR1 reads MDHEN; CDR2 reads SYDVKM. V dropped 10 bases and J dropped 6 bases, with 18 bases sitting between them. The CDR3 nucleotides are TGTGCCACCTTGGGGGGTGACAGATCCGGGGAGCTGTTTTTT. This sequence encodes CATLGGDRSGELFF.

The CDR3 reads CASSRRTANEQFF. The CDR3 DNA sequence: TGCGCCAGCAGCCGGAGGACTGCCAATGAGCAGTTCTTC. The V and J genes are TRBV5-1 and TRBJ2-1; tentative D call: TRBD2 (5 bases). Deletions cut 4 bases from V and 6 bases from J, with 11 bases between. This CDR3 is 13 amino acids long. Germline V lookup: CDR1 SGHRS, CDR2 YFSETQ.

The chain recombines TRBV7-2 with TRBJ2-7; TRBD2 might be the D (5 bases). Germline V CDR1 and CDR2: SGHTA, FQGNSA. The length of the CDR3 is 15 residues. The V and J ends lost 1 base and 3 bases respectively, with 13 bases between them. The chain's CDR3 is CASSLDETRDYEQYF. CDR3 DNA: TGTGCCAGCAGCTTAGACGAGACGAGGGACTACGAGCAGTACTTC.

For the CDR3, the DNA is TGTGCCAGTAGTATTAAGGCGGGAGGGCCTGGTGAGCAGTTCTTC. This encodes CASSIKAGGPGEQFF. The rearrangement uses TRBV19 and TRBJ2-1, with 9 positions matching TRBD2. This CDR3 is built from 15 residues. V shed 3 bases and J 9 bases; nucleotides not matched to a gene: 9. Germline values: CDR1 LNHDA, CDR2 SQIVND (reference sequence).

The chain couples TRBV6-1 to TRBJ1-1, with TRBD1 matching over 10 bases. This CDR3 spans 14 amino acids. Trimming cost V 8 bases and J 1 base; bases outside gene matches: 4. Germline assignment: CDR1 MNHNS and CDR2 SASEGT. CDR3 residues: CASEWTGGNTEAFF. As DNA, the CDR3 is TGTGCCAGCGAATGGACAGGGGGGAACACTGAAGCTTTCTTT.

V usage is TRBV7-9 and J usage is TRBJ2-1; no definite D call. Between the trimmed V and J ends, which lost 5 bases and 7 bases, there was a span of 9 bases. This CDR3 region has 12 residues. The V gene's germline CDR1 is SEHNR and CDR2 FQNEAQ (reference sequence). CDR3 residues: CASSPAQNEQFF. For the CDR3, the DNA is TGTGCCAGCAGCCCAGCGCAAAATGAGCAGTTCTTC.

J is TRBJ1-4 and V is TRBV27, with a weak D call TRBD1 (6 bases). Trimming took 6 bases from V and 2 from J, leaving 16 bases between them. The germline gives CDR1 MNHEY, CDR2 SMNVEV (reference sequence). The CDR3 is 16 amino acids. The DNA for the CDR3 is TGTGCCAGCAGATCGACCTCTCAGGGGACTAATGAAAAACTGTTTTTT. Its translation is CASRSTSQGTNEKLFF.

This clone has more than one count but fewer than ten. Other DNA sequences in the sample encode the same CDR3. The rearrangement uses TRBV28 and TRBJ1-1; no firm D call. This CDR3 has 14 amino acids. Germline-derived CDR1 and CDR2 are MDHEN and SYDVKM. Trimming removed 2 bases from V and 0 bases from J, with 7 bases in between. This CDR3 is CASSLRGLNTEAFF. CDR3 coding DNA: TGTGCCAGCAGTTTACGGGGTTTGAACACTGAAGCTTTCTTT.

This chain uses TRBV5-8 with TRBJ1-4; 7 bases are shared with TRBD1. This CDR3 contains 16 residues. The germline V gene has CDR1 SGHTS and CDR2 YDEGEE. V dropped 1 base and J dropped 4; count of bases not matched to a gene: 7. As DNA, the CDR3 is TGTGCCAGCAGCTTGAACAGGGGTCTCAGTAATGAAAAACTGTTTTTT. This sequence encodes CASSLNRGLSNEKLFF.

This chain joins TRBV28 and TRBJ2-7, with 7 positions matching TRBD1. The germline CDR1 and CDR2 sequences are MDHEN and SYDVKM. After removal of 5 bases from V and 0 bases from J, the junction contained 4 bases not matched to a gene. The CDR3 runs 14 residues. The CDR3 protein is CASSRTGSSYEQYF. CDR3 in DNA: TGTGCCAGCAGTCGGACAGGAAGCTCCTACGAGCAGTACTTC.

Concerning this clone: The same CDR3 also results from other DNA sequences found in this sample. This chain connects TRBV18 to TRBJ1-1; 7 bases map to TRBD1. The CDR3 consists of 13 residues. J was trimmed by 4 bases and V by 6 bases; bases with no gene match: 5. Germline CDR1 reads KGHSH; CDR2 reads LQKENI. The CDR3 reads CASSPTGVTEAFF. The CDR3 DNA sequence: TGTGCCAGCTCGCCCACAGGGGTCACTGAAGCTTTCTTT. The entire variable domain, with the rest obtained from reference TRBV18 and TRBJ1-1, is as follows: NAGVMQNPRHLVRRRGQEARLRCSPMKGHSHVYWYRQLPEEGLKFMVYLQKENIIDESGMPKERFSAEFPKEGPSILRIQQVVRGDSAAYFCASSPTGVTEAFFGQGTRLTVV.

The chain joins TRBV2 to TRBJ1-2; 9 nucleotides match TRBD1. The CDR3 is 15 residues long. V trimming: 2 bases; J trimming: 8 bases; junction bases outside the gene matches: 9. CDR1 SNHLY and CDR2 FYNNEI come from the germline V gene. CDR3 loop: CASSEREQGARGYTF. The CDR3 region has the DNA TGTGCCAGCAGTGAACGGGAACAGGGGGCGAGAGGCTACACCTTC. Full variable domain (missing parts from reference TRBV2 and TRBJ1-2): EPEVTQTPSHQVTQMGQEVILRCVPISNHLYFYWYRQILGQKVEFLVSFYNNEISEKSEIFDDQFSVERPDGSNFTLKIRSTKLEDSAMYFCASSEREQGARGYTFGSGTRLTVV.

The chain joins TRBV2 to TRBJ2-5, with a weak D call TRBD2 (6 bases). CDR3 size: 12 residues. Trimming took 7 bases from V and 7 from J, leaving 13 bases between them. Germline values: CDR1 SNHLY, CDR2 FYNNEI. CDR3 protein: CASTPGASTQYF. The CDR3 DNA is TGTGCCAGCACCCCGGGAGCTTCGACCCAGTACTTC.

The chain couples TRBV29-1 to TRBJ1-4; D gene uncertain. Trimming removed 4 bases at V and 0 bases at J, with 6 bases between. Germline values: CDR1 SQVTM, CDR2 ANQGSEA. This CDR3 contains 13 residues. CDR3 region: CSVVDATNEKLFF. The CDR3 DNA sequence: TGCAGCGTTGTAGACGCAACTAATGAAAAACTGTTTTTT.

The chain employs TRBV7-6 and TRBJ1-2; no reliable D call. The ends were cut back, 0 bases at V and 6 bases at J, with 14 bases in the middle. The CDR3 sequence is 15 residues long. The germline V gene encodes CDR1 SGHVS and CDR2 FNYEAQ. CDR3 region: CASSLAGRPEDGYTF. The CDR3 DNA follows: TGTGCCAGCAGCTTAGCCGGACGGCCGGAGGATGGCTACACCTTC. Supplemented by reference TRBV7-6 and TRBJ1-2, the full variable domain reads GAGVSQSPRYKVTKRGQDVALRCDPISGHVSLYWYRQALGQGPEFLTYFNYEAQQDKSGLPNDRFSAERPEGSISTLTIQRTEQRDSAMYRCASSLAGRPEDGYTFGSGTRLTVV.

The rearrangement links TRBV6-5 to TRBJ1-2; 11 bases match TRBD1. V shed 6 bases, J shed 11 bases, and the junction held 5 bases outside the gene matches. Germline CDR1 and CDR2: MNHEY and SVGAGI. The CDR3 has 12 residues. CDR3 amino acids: CASRRTGGGYTF. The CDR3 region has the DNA TGTGCCAGCAGAAGGACAGGGGGCGGGTACACCTTC.